This T cell receptor beta chain was recorded in a study of cytomegalovirus exposure and HLA in healthy donors. The PCR employed 60 Vbeta primers together with 13 Jbeta primers. The data were produced by immunoSEQ multiplex PCR, yet TCRdb's version contains in-frame clones alone and is incomplete. Its table lists about 130,000 clones. Deletions cut 6 bases from V and 5 bases from J, with 13 bases between. Germline V lookup: CDR1 SNHLY, CDR2 FYNNEI. This CDR3 has 14 residues. The TCR sequence derives from a man under 40 in good health and CMV-seronegative. The V call is TRBV2, the J call TRBJ2-2, with D possibly being TRBD1 (5 bases). Input material: PBMCs. The CDR3, as DNA: TGTGCCAGCAGCTACCAGAGACAGACCGGGGAGCTGTTTTTT. The encoded protein is CASSYQRQTGELFF. Combining the CDR3 with reference TRBV2 and TRBJ2-2 gives the whole variable domain EPEVTQTPSHQVTQMGQEVILRCVPISNHLYFYWYRQILGQKVEFLVSFYNNEISEKSEIFDDQFSVERPDGSNFTLKIRSTKLEDSAMYFCASSYQRQTGELFFGEGSRLTVL.